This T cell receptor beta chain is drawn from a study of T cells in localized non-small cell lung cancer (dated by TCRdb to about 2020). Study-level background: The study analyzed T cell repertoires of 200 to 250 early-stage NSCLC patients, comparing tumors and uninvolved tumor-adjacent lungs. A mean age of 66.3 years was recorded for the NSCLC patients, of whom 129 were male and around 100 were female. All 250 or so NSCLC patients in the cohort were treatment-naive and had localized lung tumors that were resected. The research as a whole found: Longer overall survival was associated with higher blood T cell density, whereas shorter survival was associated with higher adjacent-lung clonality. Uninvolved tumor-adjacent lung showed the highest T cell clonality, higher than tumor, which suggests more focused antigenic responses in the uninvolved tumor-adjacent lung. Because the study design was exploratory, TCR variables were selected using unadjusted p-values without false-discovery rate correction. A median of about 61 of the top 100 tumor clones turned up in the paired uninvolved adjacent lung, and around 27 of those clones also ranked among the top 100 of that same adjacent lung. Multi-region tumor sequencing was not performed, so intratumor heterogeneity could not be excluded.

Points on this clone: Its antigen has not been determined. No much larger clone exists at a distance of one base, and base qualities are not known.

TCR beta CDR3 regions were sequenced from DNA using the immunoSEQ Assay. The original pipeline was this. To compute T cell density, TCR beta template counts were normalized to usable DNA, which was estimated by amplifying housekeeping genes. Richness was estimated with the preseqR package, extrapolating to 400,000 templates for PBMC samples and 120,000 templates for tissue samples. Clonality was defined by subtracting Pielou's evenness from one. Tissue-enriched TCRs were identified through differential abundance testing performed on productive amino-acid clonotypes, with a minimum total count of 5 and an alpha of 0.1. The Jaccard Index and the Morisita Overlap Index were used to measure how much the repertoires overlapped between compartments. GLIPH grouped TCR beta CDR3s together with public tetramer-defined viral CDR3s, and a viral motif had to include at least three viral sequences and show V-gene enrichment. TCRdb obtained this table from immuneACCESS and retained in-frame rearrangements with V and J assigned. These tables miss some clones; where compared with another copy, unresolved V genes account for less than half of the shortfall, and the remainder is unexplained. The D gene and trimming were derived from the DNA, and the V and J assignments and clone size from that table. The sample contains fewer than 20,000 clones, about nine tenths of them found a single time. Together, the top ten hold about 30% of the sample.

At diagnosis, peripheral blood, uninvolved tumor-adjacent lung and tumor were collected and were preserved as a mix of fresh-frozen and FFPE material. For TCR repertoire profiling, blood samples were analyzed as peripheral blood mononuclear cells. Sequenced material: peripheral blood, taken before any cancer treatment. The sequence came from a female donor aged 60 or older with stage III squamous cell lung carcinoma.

The DNA sequence is TGTGCCAGCAGGATGCCCCGGCCTGGACAGGGGATTGACACCGGGGAGCTGTTTTTT. This codes for CASRMPRPGQGIDTGELFF. Rearrangement joined TRBV7-9 to TRBJ2-2; 9 middle bases align to TRBD1. V trim: 6 bases; J trim: 3 bases; unmatched bases: 17. The CDR3 sequence holds 19 residues, the cysteine and phenylalanine included. Left in the record is the CDR3 DNA by itself, 57 bases read in frame from the first base. The germline V gene encodes CDR1 SEHNR and CDR2 FQNEAQ (reference sequence).